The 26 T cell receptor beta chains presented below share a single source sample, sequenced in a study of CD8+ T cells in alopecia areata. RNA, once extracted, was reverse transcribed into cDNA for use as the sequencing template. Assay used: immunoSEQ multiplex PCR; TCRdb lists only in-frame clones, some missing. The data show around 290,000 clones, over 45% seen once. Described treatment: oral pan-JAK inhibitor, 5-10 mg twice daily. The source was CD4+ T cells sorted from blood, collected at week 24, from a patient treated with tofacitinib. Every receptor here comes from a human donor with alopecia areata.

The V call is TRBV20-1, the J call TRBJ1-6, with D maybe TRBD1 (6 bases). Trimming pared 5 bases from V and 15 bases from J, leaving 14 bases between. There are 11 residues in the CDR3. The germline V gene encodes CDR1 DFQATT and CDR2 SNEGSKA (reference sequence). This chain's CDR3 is CSAGGGPRLHF. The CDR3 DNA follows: TGCAGTGCTGGGGGCGGACCGCGCCTCCACTTT.

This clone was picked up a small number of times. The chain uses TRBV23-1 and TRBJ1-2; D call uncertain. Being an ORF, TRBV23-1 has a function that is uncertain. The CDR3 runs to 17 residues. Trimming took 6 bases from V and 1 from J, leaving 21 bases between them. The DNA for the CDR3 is TGCGCCAGCAGGATACCCATGGTAGGACCGAATAACTATGGCTACACCTTC. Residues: CASRIPMVGPNNYGYTF.

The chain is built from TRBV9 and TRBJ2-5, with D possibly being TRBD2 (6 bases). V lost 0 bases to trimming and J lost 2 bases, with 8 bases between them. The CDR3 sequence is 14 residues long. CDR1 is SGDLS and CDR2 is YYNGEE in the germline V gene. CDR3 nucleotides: TGTGCCAGCAGCGTAGGACTAGTACAAGAGACCCAGTACTTC. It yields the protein CASSVGLVQETQYF.

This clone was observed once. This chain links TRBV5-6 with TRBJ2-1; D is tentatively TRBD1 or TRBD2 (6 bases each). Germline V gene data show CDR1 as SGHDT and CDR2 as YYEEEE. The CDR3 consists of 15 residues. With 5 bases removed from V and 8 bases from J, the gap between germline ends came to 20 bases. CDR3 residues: CASRGGLGSVDEQFF. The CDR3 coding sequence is TGTGCCAGCAGGGGGGGCCTCGGGTCGGTCGATGAGCAGTTCTTC.

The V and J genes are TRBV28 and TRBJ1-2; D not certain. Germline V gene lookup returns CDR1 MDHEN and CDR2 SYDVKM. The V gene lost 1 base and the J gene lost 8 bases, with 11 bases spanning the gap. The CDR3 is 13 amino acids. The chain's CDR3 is CASSLSHMRGYTF. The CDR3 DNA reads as TGTGCCAGCAGTTTATCCCACATGAGAGGCTACACCTTC.

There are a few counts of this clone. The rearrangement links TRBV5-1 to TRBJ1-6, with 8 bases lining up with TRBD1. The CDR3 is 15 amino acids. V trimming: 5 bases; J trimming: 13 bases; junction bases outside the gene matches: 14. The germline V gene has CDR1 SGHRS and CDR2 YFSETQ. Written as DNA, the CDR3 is TGCGCCAGCAGTGAAGGACAGGGCGGGTTTGGGCCCCTCCACTTT. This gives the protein CASSEGQGGFGPLHF.

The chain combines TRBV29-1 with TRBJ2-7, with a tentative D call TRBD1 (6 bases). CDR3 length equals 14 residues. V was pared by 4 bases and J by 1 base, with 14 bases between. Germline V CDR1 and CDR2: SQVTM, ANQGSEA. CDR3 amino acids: CSVGLPGASYEQYF. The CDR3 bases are TGCAGCGTTGGCTTGCCAGGGGCATCCTACGAGCAGTACTTC.

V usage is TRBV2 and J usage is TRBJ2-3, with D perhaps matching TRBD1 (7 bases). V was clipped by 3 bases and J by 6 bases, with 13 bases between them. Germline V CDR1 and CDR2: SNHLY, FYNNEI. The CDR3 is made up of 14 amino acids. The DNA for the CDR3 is TGTGCCAGCAGTGACAGGGGGGCATTCGATACGCAGTATTTT. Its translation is CASSDRGAFDTQYF.

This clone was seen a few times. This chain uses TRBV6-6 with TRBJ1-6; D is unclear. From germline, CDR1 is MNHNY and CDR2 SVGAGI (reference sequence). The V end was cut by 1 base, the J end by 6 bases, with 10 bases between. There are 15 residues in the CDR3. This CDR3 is CASSYLSEFNSPLHF. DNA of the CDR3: TGTGCCAGCAGTTACTTATCAGAATTTAATTCACCCCTCCACTTT.

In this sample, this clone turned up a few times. CDR3 sequence reads: CSVVSQVTSYGYTF. CDR3 sequence (DNA): TGCAGCGTTGTTAGTCAGGTGACCTCCTATGGCTACACCTTC. The rearrangement joins TRBV29-1 to TRBJ1-2, with D uncertain. The CDR3 is 14 amino acids. Germline V lookup: CDR1 SQVTM, CDR2 ANQGSEA. Trimming pared 4 bases from V and 4 bases from J, leaving 16 bases between.

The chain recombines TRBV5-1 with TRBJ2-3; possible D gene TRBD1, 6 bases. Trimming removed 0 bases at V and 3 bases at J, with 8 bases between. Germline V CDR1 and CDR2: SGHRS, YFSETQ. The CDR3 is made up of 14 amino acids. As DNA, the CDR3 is TGCGCCAGCAGCTTGGGGACAGCAACAGATACGCAGTATTTT. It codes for CASSLGTATDTQYF. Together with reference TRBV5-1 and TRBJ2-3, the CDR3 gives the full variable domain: KAGVTQTPRYLIKTRGQQVTLSCSPISGHRSVSWYQQTPGQGLQFLFEYFSETQRNKGNFPGRFSGRQFSNSRSEMNVSTLELGDSALYLCASSLGTATDTQYFGPGTRLTVL.

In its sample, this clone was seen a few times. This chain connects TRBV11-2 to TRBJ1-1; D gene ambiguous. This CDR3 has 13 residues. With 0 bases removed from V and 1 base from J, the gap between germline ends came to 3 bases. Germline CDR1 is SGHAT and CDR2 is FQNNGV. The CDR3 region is CASSLDGNTEAFF. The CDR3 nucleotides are TGTGCCAGCAGCTTAGATGGGAACACTGAAGCTTTCTTT.

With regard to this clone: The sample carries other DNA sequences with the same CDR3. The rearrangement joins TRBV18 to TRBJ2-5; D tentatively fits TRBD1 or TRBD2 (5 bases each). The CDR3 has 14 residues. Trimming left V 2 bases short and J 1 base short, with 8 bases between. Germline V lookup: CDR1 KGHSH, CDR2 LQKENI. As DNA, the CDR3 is TGTGCCAGCTCACCAACCGGGACCCAAGAGACCCAGTACTTC. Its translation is CASSPTGTQETQYF.

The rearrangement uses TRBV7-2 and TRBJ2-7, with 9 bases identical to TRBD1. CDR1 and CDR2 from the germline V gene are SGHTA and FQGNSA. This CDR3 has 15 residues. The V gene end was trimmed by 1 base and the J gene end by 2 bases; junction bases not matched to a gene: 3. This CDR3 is CASSLGRQGAYEQYF. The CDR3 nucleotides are TGTGCCAGCAGCTTAGGCAGACAGGGGGCCTACGAGCAGTACTTC.

The CDR3, as DNA: TGTGCCAGCAGTTTATCCCTAGGGGCCCCCTATGGCTACACCTTC. Protein product: CASSLSLGAPYGYTF. The genes are TRBV27 and TRBJ1-2, with D perhaps matching TRBD1 (5 bases). Germline assignment: CDR1 MNHEY and CDR2 SMNVEV (reference sequence). Trimming cost V 0 bases and J 4 bases, with 12 bases left between them. The length of the CDR3 is 15 residues.

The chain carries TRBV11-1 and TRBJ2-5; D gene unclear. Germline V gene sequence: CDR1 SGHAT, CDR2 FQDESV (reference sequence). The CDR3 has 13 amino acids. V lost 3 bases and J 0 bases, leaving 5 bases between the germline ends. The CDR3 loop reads CASSFRYQETQYF. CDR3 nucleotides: TGTGCCAGCAGCTTCAGGTACCAAGAGACCCAGTACTTC.

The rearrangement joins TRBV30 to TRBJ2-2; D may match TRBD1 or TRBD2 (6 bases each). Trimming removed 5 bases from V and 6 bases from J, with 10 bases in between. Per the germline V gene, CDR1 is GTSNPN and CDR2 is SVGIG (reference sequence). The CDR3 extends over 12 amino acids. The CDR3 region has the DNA TGTGCCTGGGGAGGGGGTCCCGGGGAGCTGTTTTTT. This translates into CAWGGGPGELFF.

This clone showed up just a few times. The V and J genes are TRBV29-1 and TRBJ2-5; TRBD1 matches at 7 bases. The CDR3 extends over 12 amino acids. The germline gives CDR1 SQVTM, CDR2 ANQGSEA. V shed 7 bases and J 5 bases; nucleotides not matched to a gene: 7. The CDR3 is CSALQGWETQYF. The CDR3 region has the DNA TGCAGCGCTCTACAGGGGTGGGAGACCCAGTACTTC.

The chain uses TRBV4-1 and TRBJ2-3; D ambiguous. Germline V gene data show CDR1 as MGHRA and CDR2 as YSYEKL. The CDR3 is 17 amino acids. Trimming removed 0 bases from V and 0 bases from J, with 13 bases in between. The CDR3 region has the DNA TGCGCCAGCAGCCAAGATACAGCGAAGCTTAGCACAGATACGCAGTATTTT. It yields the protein CASSQDTAKLSTDTQYF.

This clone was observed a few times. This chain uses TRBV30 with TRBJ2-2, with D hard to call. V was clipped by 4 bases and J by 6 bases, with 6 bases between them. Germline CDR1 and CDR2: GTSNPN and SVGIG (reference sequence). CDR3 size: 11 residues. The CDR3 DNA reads TGTGCCTGGATGAGAGCCGGGGAGCTGTTTTTT. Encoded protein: CAWMRAGELFF.

CDR3 region: CSVNVSYTVSYEQYF. CDR3 coding DNA: TGCAGCGTTAATGTTAGTTACACCGTCTCCTACGAGCAGTACTTC. The chain uses TRBV29-1 and TRBJ2-7, with no clear D. Germline V gene lookup returns CDR1 SQVTM and CDR2 ANQGSEA. The CDR3 length is 15 residues. Between the trimmed V and J ends, which lost 5 bases and 0 bases, there was a span of 17 bases.

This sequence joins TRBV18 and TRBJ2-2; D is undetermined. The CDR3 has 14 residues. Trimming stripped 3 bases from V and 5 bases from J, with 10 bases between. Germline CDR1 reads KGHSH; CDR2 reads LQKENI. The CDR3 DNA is TGTGCCAGCTCACCGTCGGTACAGACCGGGGAGCTGTTTTTT. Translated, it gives CASSPSVQTGELFF.

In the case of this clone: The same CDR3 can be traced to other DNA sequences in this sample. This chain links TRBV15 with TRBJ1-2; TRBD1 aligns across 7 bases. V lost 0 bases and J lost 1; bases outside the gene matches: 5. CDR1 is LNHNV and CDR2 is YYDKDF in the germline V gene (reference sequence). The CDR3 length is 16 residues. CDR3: CATSRERGRSNYGYTF. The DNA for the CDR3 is TGTGCCACCAGCAGAGAAAGGGGGCGGAGTAACTATGGCTACACCTTC.

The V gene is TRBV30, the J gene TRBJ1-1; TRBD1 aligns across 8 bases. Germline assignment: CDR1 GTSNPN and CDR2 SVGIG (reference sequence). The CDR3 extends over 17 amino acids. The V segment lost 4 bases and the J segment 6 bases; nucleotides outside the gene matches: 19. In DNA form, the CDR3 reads TGTGCCTGGATTCGTCCCCAGGGGGCCTTTCGGAGGCCTGAAGCTTTCTTT. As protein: CAWIRPQGAFRRPEAFF.

In DNA form, the CDR3 reads TGTGCCAGCAGCCTGACAACCGACAATGAGCAGTTCTTC. The encoded protein is CASSLTTDNEQFF. The chain is built from TRBV4-2 and TRBJ2-1; no reliable D call. The germline CDR1 and CDR2 sequences are LGHNA and YNFKEQ. The V and J ends lost 4 bases and 5 bases respectively, with 9 bases between them. The CDR3 runs 13 residues.

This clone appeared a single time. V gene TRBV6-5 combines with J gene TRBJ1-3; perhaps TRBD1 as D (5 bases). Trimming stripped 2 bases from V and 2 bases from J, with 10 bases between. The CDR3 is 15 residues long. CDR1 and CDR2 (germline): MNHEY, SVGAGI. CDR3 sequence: CASSYRGGTGNTIYF. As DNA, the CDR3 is TGTGCCAGCAGTTACCGGGGGGGAACTGGAAACACCATATATTTT.